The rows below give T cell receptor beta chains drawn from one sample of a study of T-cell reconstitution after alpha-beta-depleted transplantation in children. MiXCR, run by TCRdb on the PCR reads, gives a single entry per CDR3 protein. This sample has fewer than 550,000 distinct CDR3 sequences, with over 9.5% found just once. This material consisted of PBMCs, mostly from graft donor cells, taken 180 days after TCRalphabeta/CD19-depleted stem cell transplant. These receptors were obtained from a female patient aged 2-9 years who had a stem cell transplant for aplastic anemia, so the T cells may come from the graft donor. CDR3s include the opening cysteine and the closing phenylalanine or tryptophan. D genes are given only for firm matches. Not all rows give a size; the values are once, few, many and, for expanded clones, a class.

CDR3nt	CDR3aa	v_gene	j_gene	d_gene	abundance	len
TGTGCCAGCAGTGGGGGAAGCAATGAGCAGTTCTTC	CASSGGSNEQFF	TRBV7-2	TRBJ2-1	-	few	12
TGTGCCAGCAGCTTGGCTCTAGCGGACCTTCAAGAGACCCAGTACTTC	CASSLALADLQETQYF	TRBV5-8	TRBJ2-5	TRBD2	many	16
TGCAGCGCAAGAACAGGGGGCCCAGGAGAGACCCAGTACTTC	CSARTGGPGETQYF	TRBV29-1	TRBJ2-5	TRBD1	few	14
TGTGCCAGCACCAACGCCCTAGGTACAGATACGCAGTATTTT	CASTNALGTDTQYF	TRBV12-3/TRBV12-4	TRBJ2-3	-	many	14
TGTGCCAGCAGACCACGGGGGGACTCGAACACTGAAGCTTTCTTT	CASRPRGDSNTEAFF	TRBV6-4	TRBJ1-1	-	few	15
TGTGCCAGCAGTGCCCTAGCGGGTAGCTCCTACGAGCAGTACTTC	CASSALAGSSYEQYF	TRBV25-1	TRBJ2-7	TRBD2	few	15
TGTGCCACGGGACAGGGGGCAGGGGGGGCCAACGTCCTGACTTTC	CATGQGAGGANVLTF	TRBV7-2	TRBJ2-6	TRBD1	few	15
TGTGCCAGCAGCTCCAGGACTAGCGGGGGAACCTACGAGCAGTACTTC	CASSSRTSGGTYEQYF	TRBV7-2	TRBJ2-7	TRBD2	-	16
TGCAGTGCTAGAGCGGGACTAGCGGGAGGGCGGGAAGATACGCAGTATTTT	CSARAGLAGGREDTQYF	TRBV20-1	TRBJ2-3	TRBD2	few	17
TGCAGTGCTAGAGACGGGACTAGCGGGAGGGGCGAGCAGTACTTC	CSARDGTSGRGEQYF	TRBV20-1	TRBJ2-7	TRBD2	many	15
TGTGCCAGCAGTTTAATAGCCGACGTCACCAGTTATACGCAGTATTTT	CASSLIADVTSYTQYF	TRBV27	TRBJ2-3	-	-	16
TGTGCCAGCAGCTTAGTCTCCTCAAGCTCCTACAATGAGCAGTTCTTC	CASSLVSSSSYNEQFF	TRBV11-2	TRBJ2-1	-	-	16
TGCGCCAGCAGCTTGGCCCAGTCCGGCGGGAACACTGAAGCTTTCTTT	CASSLAQSGGNTEAFF	TRBV5-1	TRBJ1-1	-	few	16
TGCGCCAGCAGCCAAGAGGGAGCGGGAAGGGAGACCCAGTACTTC	CASSQEGAGRETQYF	TRBV4-3	TRBJ2-5	TRBD2	many	15
TGCAGTGCTAGAAGTCAGCAGCTAGCGGTGAGCTCCTACAATGAGCAGTTCTTC	CSARSQQLAVSSYNEQFF	TRBV20-1	TRBJ2-1	TRBD2	few	18
TGTGCCAGCAGTTCCCTGGGGCAGGGTAAAGATACGCAGTATTTT	CASSSLGQGKDTQYF	TRBV6-5	TRBJ2-3	-	-	15
TGTGCCAGCACAACTAGCATGGATACGCAGTATTTT	CASTTSMDTQYF	TRBV5-5	TRBJ2-3	-	-	12
TGTGCCAGCAGGAGGACCGGCGGGGAGCTGTTTTTT	CASRRTGGELFF	TRBV6-5	TRBJ2-2	-	few	12
TGTGCCAGCAGCTCGTTGGGTCCGCGTCGCGGCGGGGAGCTGTTTTTT	CASSSLGPRRGGELFF	TRBV7-9	TRBJ2-2	-	few	16
TGCGCCAGCAGCTTGGTCCCTGGGGGCTATGGCTACACCTTC	CASSLVPGGYGYTF	TRBV5-1	TRBJ1-2	-	few	14
TGTGCCAGCAGTTCCTCCGGGGGACAGGGGAGGAAAAACATTCAGTACTTC	CASSSSGGQGRKNIQYF	TRBV12-3/TRBV12-4	TRBJ2-4	TRBD1	-	17
TGCAGCGTTGAACAGCGTTCCTCCTACAATGAGCAGTTCTTC	CSVEQRSSYNEQFF	TRBV29-1	TRBJ2-1	-	many	14
TGCGCCAGCAGCCTGCAGGGTGCCCAAGGAGACTATGGCTACACCTTC	CASSLQGAQGDYGYTF	TRBV4-1	TRBJ1-2	-	-	16
TGTGCCATCAATCGACTAGCGGGAGTCGCAGATACGCAGTATTTT	CAINRLAGVADTQYF	TRBV10-3	TRBJ2-3	TRBD2	few	15
TGTGCCAGCAGTCCGGACAGGCCCCATAGCAATCAGCCCCAGCATTTT	CASSPDRPHSNQPQHF	TRBV6-2/TRBV6-3	TRBJ1-5	TRBD1	few	16
TGCGCCAGCAGCACTAGCGGGAGGGACACAGATACGCAGTATTTT	CASSTSGRDTDTQYF	TRBV5-1	TRBJ2-3	TRBD2	-	15
TGTGCCAGCAGTTACAATCCTGGGACAGGGGGGGATGAGCAGTTCTTC	CASSYNPGTGGDEQFF	TRBV6-5	TRBJ2-1	TRBD1	-	16
TGTGCCAGCACCCAGGGTATGGGGCGGACCGGGGAGCTGTTTTTT	CASTQGMGRTGELFF	TRBV6-1	TRBJ2-2	-	few	15
TGTGCCAGCTCGAAGGGGGGACAGGACCCCTACGAGCAGTACTTC	CASSKGGQDPYEQYF	TRBV18	TRBJ2-7	TRBD1	few	15
TGTGCCAGCAGCTTAGGTGGCCCTCCCTATTACTGCACCTTC	CASSLGGPPYYCTF	TRBV7-2	TRBJ1-2	-	few	14
TGTGCCAGCAGTGAAGGGGAGATTCTAGCCAAAAACATTCAGTACTTC	CASSEGEILAKNIQYF	TRBV25-1	TRBJ2-4	-	few	16
TGTGCCAGCACCGTACAGGGGGCGGACAATGAGCAGTTCTTC	CASTVQGADNEQFF	TRBV11-1	TRBJ2-1	TRBD1	many	14
TGTGCCAGCAGCTTAACCGGGCAGACCGGGGAGCTGTTTTTT	CASSLTGQTGELFF	TRBV7-7	TRBJ2-2	-	-	14
TGTGCCAGCAGCAAAGTGGGACAGGAAAATGAAAAACTGTTTTTT	CASSKVGQENEKLFF	TRBV21-1	TRBJ1-4	-	many	15
TGCAGTGCTACGCGGACAGGACCTTATGGCTACACCTTC	CSATRTGPYGYTF	TRBV20-1	TRBJ1-2	TRBD1	-	13
TGCGCCAGCCGCAGGGGACCGCCGGGCTACGAGCAGTACTTC	CASRRGPPGYEQYF	TRBV5-1	TRBJ2-7	-	-	14
TGTGCCAGCAGCTTAAAGGGATACATGAACACTGAAGCTTTCTTT	CASSLKGYMNTEAFF	TRBV7-9	TRBJ1-1	-	-	15
TGTGCCAGTAGTAACCCCCGGGACGAAGATGGCTACACCTTC	CASSNPRDEDGYTF	TRBV19	TRBJ1-2	-	-	14
TGTGCCAGCAGCTTAATGGCTAGCGTGGGCTCTGGGGCCAACGTCCTGACTTTC	CASSLMASVGSGANVLTF	TRBV11-3	TRBJ2-6	-	few	18
TGTGCCAGTAGGAGAGGGACGTACGGGTATTTT	CASRRGTYGYF	TRBV19	TRBJ2-3	-	few	11
TGCAGTGCTTCCGGACTAGCGGGGTTTTACGAGCAGTACTTC	CSASGLAGFYEQYF	TRBV20-1	TRBJ2-7	TRBD2	-	14
TGTGCCAGCAGCTTAGCGGGACAGGGGATAACAGATACGCAGTATTTT	CASSLAGQGITDTQYF	TRBV11-3	TRBJ2-3	TRBD1	-	16
TGCGCCAGCAGCCAAATTCTAGCGGGTGAATTGCATACGCAGTATTTT	CASSQILAGELHTQYF	TRBV5-1	TRBJ2-3	TRBD2	few	16
TGTGCCAGCAGCCGAGGACTGCCCTACGAGCAGTACTTC	CASSRGLPYEQYF	TRBV3-1	TRBJ2-7	-	many	13
TGTGCCAGCAGTTTACCTAGCGGGAGTGGAGGTACGCAGTATTTT	CASSLPSGSGGTQYF	TRBV12-3/TRBV12-4	TRBJ2-3	TRBD2	few	15
TGCAGTGCTAGTTGGAGGGAGGGGATTCCGTTGGAAGAGACCCAGTACTTC	CSASWREGIPLEETQYF	TRBV20-1	TRBJ2-5	TRBD2	-	17
TGTGCCAGCAGCCCGACAGGGATAAACCCCTACAATGAGCAGTTCTTC	CASSPTGINPYNEQFF	TRBV7-9	TRBJ2-1	TRBD1	many	16
TGTGCCAGCAGCCAGATTCCGCCCAGGGAGAACACTGAAGCTTTCTTT	CASSQIPPRENTEAFF	TRBV14	TRBJ1-1	-	many	16
TGTGCCAGCAGCTTAGCTGGACTACTTGGAGGAGAGACCCAGTACTTC	CASSLAGLLGGETQYF	TRBV7-2	TRBJ2-5	-	-	16
TGCGCCAGCGCCTGGTCGGGAGGGCCCCATGAGCAGTTCTTC	CASAWSGGPHEQFF	TRBV4-3	TRBJ2-1	TRBD2	-	14
TGCAGTTTTACAGGAAAGAGGAACACTGAAGCTTTCTTT	CSFTGKRNTEAFF	TRBV29-1	TRBJ1-1	-	many	13
TGCGCCAGCAGCGGGGGGGCAAGTTTTAACTATGGCTACACCTTC	CASSGGASFNYGYTF	TRBV5-1	TRBJ1-2	-	few	15
TGTGCCAGCAGCCAGAGGGAATCTGGAAACACCATATATTTT	CASSQRESGNTIYF	TRBV7-6	TRBJ1-3	-	-	14
TGCAGTGCTATCGCAGGGTTTTTCAATCAGCCCCAGCATTTT	CSAIAGFFNQPQHF	TRBV20-1	TRBJ1-5	-	many	14
TGTGCCAGCAGTGAGGACAGGGGTAACACTGAAGCTTTCTTT	CASSEDRGNTEAFF	TRBV28	TRBJ1-1	TRBD1	few	14
TGTGCCAGCAGTTTCTGGGGCAACACAGATACGCAGTATTTT	CASSFWGNTDTQYF	TRBV12-3/TRBV12-4	TRBJ2-3	-	few	14
TGTGCCAGCAGAACGACCGGGACAGTTGATGGCTACACCTTC	CASRTTGTVDGYTF	TRBV12-3/TRBV12-4	TRBJ1-2	TRBD1	-	14